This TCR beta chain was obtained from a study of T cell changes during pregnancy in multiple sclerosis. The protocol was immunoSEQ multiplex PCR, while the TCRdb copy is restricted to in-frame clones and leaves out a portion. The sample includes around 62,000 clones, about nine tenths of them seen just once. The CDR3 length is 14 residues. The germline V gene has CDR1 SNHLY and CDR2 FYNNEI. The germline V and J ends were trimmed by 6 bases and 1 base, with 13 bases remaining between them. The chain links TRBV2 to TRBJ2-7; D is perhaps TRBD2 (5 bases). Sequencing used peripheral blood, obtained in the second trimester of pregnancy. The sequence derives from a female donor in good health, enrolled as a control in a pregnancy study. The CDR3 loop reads CASSGGRGSYEQYF. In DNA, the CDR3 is TGTGCCAGCAGCGGTGGTAGAGGGTCCTACGAGCAGTACTTC.